A selection of T cell receptor beta chains follows, all from one sample in a study of blood T cells in healthy people across ages. TCRdb reprocessed the 5' RACE reads via MiXCR and lists one record per CDR3 protein. This table holds hundreds of thousands of distinct CDR3 sequences, about 30% found once. The sequenced sample was blood. The receptors stem from an elderly woman in good health. Both conserved end residues are part of each CDR3. A D gene is named only where the DNA matches it firmly. Expanded clones get a size class; other rows say once, few or many, or leave the size out.

TRBJ1-6,TRBV7-9,TRBD1,many,TGTGCCAGCAGCCCCGGGACAGGCGATTGGTCACCCCTCCACTTT,CASSPGTGDWSPLHF
TRBJ2-7,TRBV15,TRBD1,many,TGTGCCACCAGCAGAGATCCGGGACAGGGGGCCTACGAGCAGTACTTC,CATSRDPGQGAYEQYF
TRBJ1-5,TRBV5-5,-,many,TGTGCCAGCAGCTTGTCTGTGGTCCAGCCCCAGCATTTT,CASSLSVVQPQHF
TRBJ1-1,TRBV29-1,TRBD1,-,TGCAGCGGTCATCCTCGACAGGGCTTGGGAACTGAAGCTTTCTTT,CSGHPRQGLGTEAFF
TRBJ1-1,TRBV6-5,TRBD1,-,TGTGCCAGCAGTTTGGGACAGGGGGCGGATGAAGCTTTCTTT,CASSLGQGADEAFF
TRBJ2-3,TRBV20-1,TRBD2,few,TGCAGTGCCAGGGACTATCGCGTGGATACGCAGTATTTT,CSARDYRVDTQYF
TRBJ1-5,TRBV2,TRBD1,-,TGTGCCAGCAGACCCGGGACAGGGTTTGGCAATCAGCCCCAGCATTTT,CASRPGTGFGNQPQHF
TRBJ2-7,TRBV7-9,-,once,TGTGCCAGCAGCTTACGGTCCGGTGGTCGGGGCGAGCAGTACTTC,CASSLRSGGRGEQYF
TRBJ2-5,TRBV12-3/TRBV12-4,TRBD2,-,TGTGCCAGTCGTAGCGGGGGGGCAAATGAGGAGTACTTC,CASRSGGANEEYF
TRBJ1-2,TRBV5-1,-,many,TGCGCCAGCAGCCCAGGACAGAACTATGGCTACACCTTC,CASSPGQNYGYTF
TRBJ1-4,TRBV5-1,-,-,TGCGCCAGCAGCTTAGCAGGGACAACTAAGGAAAAACTGTTTTTT,CASSLAGTTKEKLFF
TRBJ2-7,TRBV20-1,-,-,TGCAGTGCTAGATTTAATAGCGGTAGCTCCTACGAGCAGTACTTC,CSARFNSGSSYEQYF
TRBJ2-7,TRBV3-1,-,few,TGTGCCAGCAGCCAAGATGGTGGGCGGGGACATACTGAGCAGTACTTC,CASSQDGGRGHTEQYF
TRBJ2-1,TRBV3-1,TRBD2,many,TGTGCCAGCAGCCAAGACCGGACTAGCGGGGGGCCAGGGGAGCAGTTCTTC,CASSQDRTSGGPGEQFF
TRBJ2-3,TRBV30,-,many,TGTGCCTGGAGTAGCGGGAGCACAGATACGCAGTATTTT,CAWSSGSTDTQYF
TRBJ2-3,TRBV11-3,TRBD2,few,TGTGCCAGCAGCCGGGGGGAAGGCACAGATACGCAGTATTTT,CASSRGEGTDTQYF
TRBJ2-3,TRBV7-3,TRBD2,many,TGTGCCAGCAGCCCCCGGGGGGGGCGTGGAGATACGCAGTATTTT,CASSPRGGRGDTQYF
TRBJ2-3,TRBV7-2,TRBD2,-,TGTGCCAGCAGCTTCATGAGACTAGCGGGGGGGAGAGGAGATACGCAGTATTTT,CASSFMRLAGGRGDTQYF
TRBJ1-5,TRBV7-6,TRBD1,-,TGTGCCAGCAGCCTGGACAGGGTTGGGGATCAGCCCCAGCATTTT,CASSLDRVGDQPQHF
TRBJ2-3,TRBV7-2,-,many,TGTGCCAGCAGCTTAGTGGCGGGGCGGGACACAGATACGCAGTATTTT,CASSLVAGRDTDTQYF
TRBJ2-3,TRBV5-8,-,many,TGTGCCAGCAGCTACATCTCCGGACACACAGATACGCAGTATTTT,CASSYISGHTDTQYF
TRBJ1-2,TRBV2,-,many,TGTGCCAGCAGTGAAGCTCCGAACTATGGCTACACCTTC,CASSEAPNYGYTF
TRBJ2-1,TRBV9,TRBD2,many,TGTGCCAGCAGCGTAGCGGCGGGGGGGCCGGTTGAGCAGTTCTTC,CASSVAAGGPVEQFF
TRBJ2-1,TRBV29-1,-,-,TGCAGCGTTGACGGACTTTCAGAAAATGAGCAGTTCTTC,CSVDGLSENEQFF
TRBJ2-5,TRBV5-8,-,few,TGTGCCAGCAGCCCCGGGACCCAACAGGTGCATGAGCAGTACTTC,CASSPGTQQVHEQYF
TRBJ1-1,TRBV6-1,-,many,TGTGCCAGCAGTGTGATCCAGACAGCCATGAACACTGAAGCTTTCTTT,CASSVIQTAMNTEAFF
TRBJ2-1,TRBV18,TRBD2,-,TGTGCCAGCTCACCACGGGTTAACTTGGCGGGGGGCTACAATGAGCAGTTCTTC,CASSPRVNLAGGYNEQFF
TRBJ1-2,TRBV7-9,TRBD1,-,TGTGCCAGCAGCTTAGGGGACAGGGTAAGAGGATCCGATGGCTACACCTTC,CASSLGDRVRGSDGYTF
TRBJ1-2,TRBV12-3/TRBV12-4,TRBD1,-,TGTGCCAGCCACAAAGACAGGGGAGGGTACTATGGCTACACCTTC,CASHKDRGGYYGYTF
TRBJ2-5,TRBV6-5,-,many,TGTGCCAGCAGTTACCAGCGGGAAGAGACCCAGTACTTC,CASSYQREETQYF
TRBJ2-7,TRBV3-1,-,-,TGTGCCAGCAGCCAAGATAAGGCAAGGGGCTCCCACACCTACGAGCAGTACTTC,CASSQDKARGSHTYEQYF
TRBJ1-2,TRBV4-2,-,many,TGTGCCAGCAGCCAAGTCGGCACAGCCCTCCTGGAATATGGCTACACCTTC,CASSQVGTALLEYGYTF
TRBJ2-1,TRBV27,TRBD1,many,TGTGCCAGCAGTACCGGGACAGGGGTCAACTACAATGAGCAGTTCTTC,CASSTGTGVNYNEQFF
TRBJ1-5,TRBV7-2,-,-,TGTGCCAGCAGCATAAAGGGTTTGAGCAATCAGCCCCAGCATTTT,CASSIKGLSNQPQHF
TRBJ2-7,TRBV5-1,-,once,TGCGCCAGCAGGCCCGTTTCCTCGGGCAGGGGCCCCTACGAGCAGTACTTC,CASRPVSSGRGPYEQYF
TRBJ2-3,TRBV3-1,TRBD2,many,TGTGCCAGCAGCTCCCATGGAGGGAGGGAGCAGTATTTT,CASSSHGGREQYF
TRBJ1-1,TRBV20-1,-,-,TGCAGTGCTCCCGCCCTTTCTAACACTGAAGCTTTCTTT,CSAPALSNTEAFF
TRBJ2-1,TRBV5-1,-,many,TGCGCCAGCAAACGAGAGGGGGGCTCCTACAATGAGCAGTTCTTC,CASKREGGSYNEQFF
TRBJ2-1,TRBV7-2,TRBD2,many,TGTGCCAGCAGTCTCCCGGGGGGGCCGAGCAATGAGCAGTTCTTC,CASSLPGGPSNEQFF
TRBJ2-3,TRBV12-3/TRBV12-4,-,-,TGTGCCAGCAGAAGTACCGGGACGAGAGCAGATACGCAGTATTTT,CASRSTGTRADTQYF
TRBJ1-4,TRBV30,-,-,TGTGCCTGGAGTCTACCTACAGGGTTTGGGGAAAAACGGTTTTTT,CAWSLPTGFGEKRFF
TRBJ2-2,TRBV25-1,-,-,TGTGCCAGCAGTCCTACAGGACGCTGGGAGCTGTTTTTT,CASSPTGRWELFF
TRBJ1-2,TRBV29-1,-,many,TGCAGCGTTCAACAGCCTAACTATGGCTACACCTTC,CSVQQPNYGYTF
TRBJ1-4,TRBV7-9,-,once,TGTGCCAGCAGCCCAGACAGCAATGAAAAACTGTTTTTT,CASSPDSNEKLFF
TRBJ1-2,TRBV5-6,TRBD1,few,TGTGCCAGCAGCTTGGACCGCAGGGGGCGCAACTATGGCTACACCTTC,CASSLDRRGRNYGYTF
TRBJ2-1,TRBV6-6,-,many,TGTGCCAGCAGTTTATTGAACAGGGTTGGTGGGAATGAGCAGTTCTTC,CASSLLNRVGGNEQFF
TRBJ2-7,TRBV6-5,-,many,TGTGCCAGCAGTTTGGCCCCGACGCTGATCTCCTACGAGCAGTACTTC,CASSLAPTLISYEQYF
TRBJ1-6,TRBV7-9,-,-,TGTGCCAGCAGCTTAAGCATGCAGGGAGGTTCACCCCTCCACTTT,CASSLSMQGGSPLHF
TRBJ1-1,TRBV9,-,-,TGTGCCAGCAGCGAGGCGGGGGCGAACACTGAAGCTTTCTTT,CASSEAGANTEAFF
TRBJ2-3,TRBV15,-,many,TGTGCCACCAGCAGAGCAGATACGCAGTATTTT,CATSRADTQYF
TRBJ1-5,TRBV12-3/TRBV12-4,-,few,TGTGCCAGCACCTGGGGGCGGAAAAATCAGCCCCAGCATTTT,CASTWGRKNQPQHF